Following are 9 T cell receptor beta chains from one sample sequenced in a study of T cells in localized non-small cell lung cancer. Generated by immunoSEQ multiplex PCR, the TCRdb table keeps only in-frame clones and is missing some. The data show 65,000 or so clones, roughly 81% seen once. The source material was PBMCs, sampled before any cancer treatment. The source is a man aged 40 to 69 with stage II lung adenocarcinoma.

To note about this clone: The same CDR3 can be traced to other DNA sequences in this sample. CDR3: CASSYSPYEQYF. CDR3 sequence (DNA): TGTGCCAGCAGTTACTCCCCCTACGAGCAGTACTTC. This chain uses TRBV6-5 with TRBJ2-7, with D unclear. Germline V gene data show CDR1 as MNHEY and CDR2 as SVGAGI. The CDR3 has 12 amino acids. V was clipped by 0 bases and J by 2 bases, with 2 bases between them.

The rearrangement links TRBV7-9 to TRBJ2-5; D is uncertain. The CDR3 length is 15 residues. Germline V gene sequence: CDR1 SEHNR, CDR2 FQNEAQ (reference sequence). V lost 2 bases, J lost 5 bases, and 15 bases lay in between. The CDR3 nucleotides read TGTGCCAGCAGCTTAACCGGGCCGTCGGCGGAGACCCAGTACTTC. Protein: CASSLTGPSAETQYF.

This clone was recorded once. The rearrangement links TRBV5-1 to TRBJ1-4; TRBD1 matches 7 bases. After removal of 1 base from V and 2 bases from J, the junction contained 2 bases not matched to a gene. The CDR3 is 15 amino acids. Germline CDR1 reads SGHRS; CDR2 reads YFSETQ. The CDR3 loop is CASSLRQGTNEKLFF. The CDR3 bases are TGCGCCAGCAGCTTGAGACAGGGCACTAATGAAAAACTGTTTTTT.

Comments on this clone: One end of the junction is discordant with germline, which a read error may explain. V and J are TRBV10-3 and TRBJ2-1, with 13 bases that match TRBD2. The CDR3 consists of 18 residues. Germline CDR1 ENHRY, CDR2 SYGVKD. The CDR3 loop reads CAIGETSGRSGSYNEQFF. CDR3 bases: TGTGCCATCGGTGAGACTAGCGGGAGGAGCGGCTCCTACAATGAGCAGTTCTTC.

V and J are TRBV14 and TRBJ2-3; 7 bases line up with TRBD1. CDR1 and CDR2 from the germline V gene are SGHDN and FVKESK. The CDR3 length is 15 residues. J gave up 0 bases and V 4 bases, and 4 bases lay outside the gene matches. The CDR3 region is CASSRKGQSTDTQYF. The CDR3 DNA follows: TGTGCCAGCAGCCGGAAGGGACAGAGCACAGATACGCAGTATTTT.

This sequence joins TRBV2 and TRBJ1-5; the D gene is possibly TRBD1 (5 bases). Per germline, CDR1 SNHLY and CDR2 FYNNEI. This CDR3 comprises 15 residues. Trimming removed 4 bases from V and 0 bases from J, with 10 bases in between. The DNA for the CDR3 is TGTGCCAGCAGTGGGGGAGGGGATAGCAATCAGCCCCAGCATTTT. It translates to CASSGGGDSNQPQHF.

The chain links TRBV5-4 to TRBJ2-7; D remains unclear. Trimming left V 3 bases short and J 2 bases short, with 6 bases between. The germline V gene has CDR1 SGHNT and CDR2 YYREEE (reference sequence). The CDR3 sequence is 12 residues long. As DNA, the CDR3 is TGTGCCAGCAGCTCAGATACCTACGAGCAGTACTTC. Its translation is CASSSDTYEQYF.

V usage is TRBV2 and J usage is TRBJ2-2; a weak D match, TRBD2 (5 bases). The V and J ends lost 7 bases and 5 bases respectively, with 17 bases between them. CDR3 length: 15 amino acids. Per germline, CDR1 SNHLY and CDR2 FYNNEI. The CDR3 loop reads CASMKTPSGTGELFF. The DNA for the CDR3 is TGTGCCAGCATGAAGACCCCCTCGGGGACCGGGGAGCTGTTTTTT.

The chain links TRBV28 to TRBJ1-1; D call uncertain. This CDR3 contains 12 residues. Deletions cut 6 bases from V and 0 bases from J, with 5 bases between. CDR1 is MDHEN, CDR2 SYDVKM, per germline. The CDR3 nucleotides are TGTGCCAGCAGCCTGATGAACACTGAAGCTTTCTTT. The encoded protein is CASSLMNTEAFF. Complete variable domain (other parts from reference TRBV28 and TRBJ1-1): DVKVTQSSRYLVKRTGEKVFLECVQDMDHENMFWYRQDPGLGLRLIYFSYDVKMKEKGDIPEGYSVSREKKERFSLILESASTNQTSMYLCASSLMNTEAFFGQGTRLTVV.